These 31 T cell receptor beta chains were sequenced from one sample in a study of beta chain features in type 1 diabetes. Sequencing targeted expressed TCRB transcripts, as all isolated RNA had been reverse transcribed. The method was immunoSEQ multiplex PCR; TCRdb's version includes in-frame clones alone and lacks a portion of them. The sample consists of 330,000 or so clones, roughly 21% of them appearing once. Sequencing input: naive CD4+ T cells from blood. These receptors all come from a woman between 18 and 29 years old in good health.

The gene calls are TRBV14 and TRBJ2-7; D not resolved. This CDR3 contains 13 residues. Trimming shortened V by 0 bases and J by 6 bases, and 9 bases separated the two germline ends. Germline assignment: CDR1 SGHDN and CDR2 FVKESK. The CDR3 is CASSQEVIGEQYF. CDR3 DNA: TGTGCCAGCAGCCAAGAAGTGATCGGCGAGCAGTACTTC.

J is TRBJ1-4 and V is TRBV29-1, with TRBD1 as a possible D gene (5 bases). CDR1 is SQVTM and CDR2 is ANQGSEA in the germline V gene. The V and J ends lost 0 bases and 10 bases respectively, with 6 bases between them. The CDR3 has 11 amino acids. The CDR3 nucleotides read TGCAGCGTTGAAGAGGGGGGAAAACTGTTTTTT. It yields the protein CSVEEGGKLFF.

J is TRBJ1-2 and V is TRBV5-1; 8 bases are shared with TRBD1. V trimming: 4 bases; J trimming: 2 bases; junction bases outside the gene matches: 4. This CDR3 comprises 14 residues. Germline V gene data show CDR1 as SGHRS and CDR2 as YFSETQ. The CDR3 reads CASSLDRVNYGYTF. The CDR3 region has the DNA TGCGCCAGCAGCCTGGACAGGGTCAACTATGGCTACACCTTC.

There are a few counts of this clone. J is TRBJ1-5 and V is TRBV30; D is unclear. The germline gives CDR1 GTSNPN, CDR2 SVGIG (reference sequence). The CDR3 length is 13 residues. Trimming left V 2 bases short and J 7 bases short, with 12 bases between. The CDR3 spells CAWSREGGQPQHF. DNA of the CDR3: TGTGCCTGGAGTCGTGAGGGTGGACAGCCCCAGCATTTT.

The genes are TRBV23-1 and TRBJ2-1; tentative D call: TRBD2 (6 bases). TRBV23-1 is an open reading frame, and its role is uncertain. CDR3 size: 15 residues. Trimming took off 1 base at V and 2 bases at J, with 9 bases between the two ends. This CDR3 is CASSQFAGPYNEQFF. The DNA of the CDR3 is TGCGCCAGCAGTCAATTCGCGGGGCCCTACAATGAGCAGTTCTTC.

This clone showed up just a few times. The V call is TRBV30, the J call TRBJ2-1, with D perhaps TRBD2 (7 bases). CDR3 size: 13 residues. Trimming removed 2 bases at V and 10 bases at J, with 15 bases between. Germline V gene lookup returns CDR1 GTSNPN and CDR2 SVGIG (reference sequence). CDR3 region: CAWSPGGAAEQFF. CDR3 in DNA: TGTGCCTGGAGTCCGGGGGGCGCGGCGGAGCAGTTCTTC.

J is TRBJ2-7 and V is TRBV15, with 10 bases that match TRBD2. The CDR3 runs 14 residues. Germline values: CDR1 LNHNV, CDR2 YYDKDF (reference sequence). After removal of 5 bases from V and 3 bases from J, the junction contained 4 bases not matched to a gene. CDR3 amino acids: CATSARTSGYEQYF. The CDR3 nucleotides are TGTGCCACCAGCGCCCGGACTAGCGGCTACGAGCAGTACTTC.

The CDR3 here is CASSPGLAGVYEQFF. Written as DNA, the CDR3 is TGTGCCAGCTCACCTGGACTAGCGGGAGTCTATGAGCAGTTCTTC. The chain employs TRBV18 and TRBJ2-1, with 13 bases matching TRBD2. This CDR3 has 15 amino acids. The junction had 4 bases not matched to a gene; V was cut back by 3 bases and J by 8 bases. The germline CDR1 and CDR2 sequences are KGHSH and LQKENI.

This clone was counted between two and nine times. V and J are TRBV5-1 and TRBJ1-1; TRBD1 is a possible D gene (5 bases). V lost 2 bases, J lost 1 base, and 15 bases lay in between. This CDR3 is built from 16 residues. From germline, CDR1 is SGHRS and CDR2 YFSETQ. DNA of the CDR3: TGCGCCAGCAGCTTACTCCGGGGGAATCCGAACACTGAAGCTTTCTTT. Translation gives CASSLLRGNPNTEAFF.

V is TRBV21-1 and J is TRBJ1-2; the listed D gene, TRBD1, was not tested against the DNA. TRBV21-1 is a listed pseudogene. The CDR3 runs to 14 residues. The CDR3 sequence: CASSTMWTGYGYTF. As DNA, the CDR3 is TGTGCCAGCAGCACCATGTGGACAGGGTATGGCTACACCTTC.

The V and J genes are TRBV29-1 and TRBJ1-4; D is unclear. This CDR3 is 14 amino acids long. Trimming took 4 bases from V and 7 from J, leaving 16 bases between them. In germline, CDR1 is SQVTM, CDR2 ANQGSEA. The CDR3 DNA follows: TGCAGCGTTGGAAAGACCCAACGGGTTGAAAAACTGTTTTTT. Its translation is CSVGKTQRVEKLFF.

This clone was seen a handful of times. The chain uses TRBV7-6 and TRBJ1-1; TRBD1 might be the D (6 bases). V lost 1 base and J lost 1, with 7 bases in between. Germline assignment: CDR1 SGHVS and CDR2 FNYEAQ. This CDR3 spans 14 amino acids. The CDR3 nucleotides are TGTGCCAGCAGCTTAGAAGGGGGGAACACTGAAGCTTTCTTT. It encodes CASSLEGGNTEAFF.

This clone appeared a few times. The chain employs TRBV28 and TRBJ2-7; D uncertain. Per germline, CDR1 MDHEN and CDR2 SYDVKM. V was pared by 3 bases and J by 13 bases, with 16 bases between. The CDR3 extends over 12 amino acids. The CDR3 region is CASSFEVSRSYF. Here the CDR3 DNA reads TGTGCCAGCAGTTTTGAGGTCTCTAGGTCCTACTTC.

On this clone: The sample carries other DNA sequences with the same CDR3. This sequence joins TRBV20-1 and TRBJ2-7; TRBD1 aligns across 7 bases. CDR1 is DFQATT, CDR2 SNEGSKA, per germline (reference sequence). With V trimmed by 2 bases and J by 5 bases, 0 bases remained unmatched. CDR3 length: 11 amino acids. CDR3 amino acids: CSARQGDEQYF. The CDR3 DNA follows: TGCAGTGCTAGACAGGGGGACGAGCAGTACTTC.

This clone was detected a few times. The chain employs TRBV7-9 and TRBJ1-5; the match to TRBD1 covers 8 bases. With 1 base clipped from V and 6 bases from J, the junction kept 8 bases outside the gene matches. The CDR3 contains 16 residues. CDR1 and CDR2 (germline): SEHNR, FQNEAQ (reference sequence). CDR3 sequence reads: CASSLGPGGVGQPQHF. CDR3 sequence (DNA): TGTGCCAGCAGCTTAGGGCCAGGGGGCGTGGGTCAGCCCCAGCATTTT.

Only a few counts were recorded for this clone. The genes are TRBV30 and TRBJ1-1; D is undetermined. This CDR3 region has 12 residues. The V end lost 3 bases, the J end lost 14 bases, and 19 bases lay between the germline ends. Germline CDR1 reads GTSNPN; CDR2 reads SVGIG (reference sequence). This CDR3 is CAWSASGLVEFF. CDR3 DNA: TGTGCCTGGAGCGCGTCTGGGTTGGTGGAGTTCTTT.

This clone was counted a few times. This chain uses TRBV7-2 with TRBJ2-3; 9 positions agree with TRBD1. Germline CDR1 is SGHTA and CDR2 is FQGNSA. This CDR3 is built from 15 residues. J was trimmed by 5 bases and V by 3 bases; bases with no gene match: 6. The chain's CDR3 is CASSFYRGRRDTQYF. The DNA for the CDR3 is TGTGCCAGCAGCTTCTACAGGGGGCGGCGAGATACGCAGTATTTT. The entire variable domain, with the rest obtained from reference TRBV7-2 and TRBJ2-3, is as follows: GAGVSQSPSNKVTEKGKDVELRCDPISGHTALYWYRQSLGQGLEFLIYFQGNSAPDKSGLPSDRFSAERTGGSVSTLTIQRTQQEDSAVYLCASSFYRGRRDTQYFGPGTRLTVL.

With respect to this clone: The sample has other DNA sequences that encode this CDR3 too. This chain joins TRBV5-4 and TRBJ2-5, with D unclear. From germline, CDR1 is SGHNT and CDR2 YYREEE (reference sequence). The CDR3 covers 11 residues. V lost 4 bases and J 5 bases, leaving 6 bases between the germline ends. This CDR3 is CASSLRETQYF. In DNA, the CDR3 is TGTGCCAGCAGCCTCCGGGAGACCCAGTACTTC.

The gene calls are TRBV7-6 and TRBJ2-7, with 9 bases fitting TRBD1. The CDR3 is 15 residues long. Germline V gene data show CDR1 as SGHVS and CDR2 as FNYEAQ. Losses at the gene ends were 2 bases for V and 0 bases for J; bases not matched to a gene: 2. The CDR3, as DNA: TGTGCCAGCAGCTTAAGACAGGGGGTCTCCTACGAGCAGTACTTC. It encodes CASSLRQGVSYEQYF.

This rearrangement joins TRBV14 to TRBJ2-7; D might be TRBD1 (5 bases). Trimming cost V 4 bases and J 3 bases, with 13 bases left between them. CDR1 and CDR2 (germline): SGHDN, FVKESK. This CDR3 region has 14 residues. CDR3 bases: TGTGCCAGCAGCCCCCACAGGAGCGACTACGAGCAGTACTTC. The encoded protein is CASSPHRSDYEQYF. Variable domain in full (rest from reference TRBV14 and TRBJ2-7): EAGVTQFPSHSVIEKGQTVTLRCDPISGHDNLYWYRRVMGKEIKFLLHFVKESKQDESGMPNNRFLAERTGGTYSTLKVQPAELEDSGVYFCASSPHRSDYEQYFGPGTRLTVT.

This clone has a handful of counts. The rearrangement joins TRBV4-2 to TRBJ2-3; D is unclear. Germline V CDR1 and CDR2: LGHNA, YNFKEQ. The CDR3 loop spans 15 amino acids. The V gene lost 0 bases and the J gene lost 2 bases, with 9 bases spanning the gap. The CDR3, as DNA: TGTGCCAGCAGCCAAGATCTCAGCGACACAGATACGCAGTATTTT. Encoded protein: CASSQDLSDTDTQYF.

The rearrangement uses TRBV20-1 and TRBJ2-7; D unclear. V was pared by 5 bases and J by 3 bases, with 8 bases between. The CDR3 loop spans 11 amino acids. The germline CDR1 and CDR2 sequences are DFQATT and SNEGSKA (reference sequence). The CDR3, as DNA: TGCAGTGCTTCATCGGTCTACGAGCAGTACTTC. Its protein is CSASSVYEQYF.

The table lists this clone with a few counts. CDR3 loop: CASSSLTSGRAETQYF. DNA of the CDR3: TGCGCCAGCAGCTCCCTGACTAGCGGGAGAGCAGAGACCCAGTACTTC. The rearrangement uses TRBV5-1 and TRBJ2-5; 12 bases line up with TRBD2. Losses at the gene ends were 3 bases for V and 4 bases for J; bases not matched to a gene: 7. This CDR3 contains 16 residues. The germline CDR1 and CDR2 sequences are SGHRS and YFSETQ.

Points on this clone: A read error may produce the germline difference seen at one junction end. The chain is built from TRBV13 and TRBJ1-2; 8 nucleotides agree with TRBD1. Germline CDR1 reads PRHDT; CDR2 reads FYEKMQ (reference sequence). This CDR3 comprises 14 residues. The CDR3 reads CASSIGQGNYGYTF. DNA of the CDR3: TGTGCCAGCAGCATAGGACAGGGCAACTATGGCTACACCTTC.

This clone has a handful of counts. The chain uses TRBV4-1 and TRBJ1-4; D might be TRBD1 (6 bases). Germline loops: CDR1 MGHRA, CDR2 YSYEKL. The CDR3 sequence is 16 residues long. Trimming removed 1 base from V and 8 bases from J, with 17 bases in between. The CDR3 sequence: CASSQVGRGSREKLFF. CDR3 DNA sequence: TGCGCCAGCAGCCAAGTCGGGAGGGGGAGTCGGGAAAAACTGTTTTTT.

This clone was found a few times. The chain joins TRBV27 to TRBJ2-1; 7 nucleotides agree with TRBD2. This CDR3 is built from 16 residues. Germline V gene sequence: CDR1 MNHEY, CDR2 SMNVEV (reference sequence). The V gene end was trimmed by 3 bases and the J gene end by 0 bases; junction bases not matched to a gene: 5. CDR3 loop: CASSFREAHSYNEQFF. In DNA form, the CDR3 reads TGTGCCAGCAGTTTTCGGGAGGCCCACTCCTACAATGAGCAGTTCTTC.

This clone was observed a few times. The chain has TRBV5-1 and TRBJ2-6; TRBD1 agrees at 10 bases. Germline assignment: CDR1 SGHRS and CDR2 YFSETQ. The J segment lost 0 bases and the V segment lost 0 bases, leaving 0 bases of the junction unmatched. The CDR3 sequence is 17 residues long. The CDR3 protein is CASSLGTGGSGANVLTF. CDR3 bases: TGCGCCAGCAGCTTGGGGACAGGGGGCTCTGGGGCCAACGTCCTGACTTTC.

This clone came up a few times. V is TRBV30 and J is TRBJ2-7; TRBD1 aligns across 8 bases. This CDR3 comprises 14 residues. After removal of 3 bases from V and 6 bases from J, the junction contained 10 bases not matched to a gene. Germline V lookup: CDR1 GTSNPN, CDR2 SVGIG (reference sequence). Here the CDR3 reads CAWRAGTGFFEQYF. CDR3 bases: TGTGCCTGGAGAGCCGGGACAGGATTTTTCGAGCAGTACTTC.

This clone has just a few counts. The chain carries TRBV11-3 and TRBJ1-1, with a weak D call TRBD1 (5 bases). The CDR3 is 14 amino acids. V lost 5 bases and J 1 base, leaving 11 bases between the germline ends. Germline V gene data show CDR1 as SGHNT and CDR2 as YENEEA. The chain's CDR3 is CASSLRGPNTEAFF. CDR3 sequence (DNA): TGTGCCAGCAGCCTAAGGGGCCCGAACACTGAAGCTTTCTTT.

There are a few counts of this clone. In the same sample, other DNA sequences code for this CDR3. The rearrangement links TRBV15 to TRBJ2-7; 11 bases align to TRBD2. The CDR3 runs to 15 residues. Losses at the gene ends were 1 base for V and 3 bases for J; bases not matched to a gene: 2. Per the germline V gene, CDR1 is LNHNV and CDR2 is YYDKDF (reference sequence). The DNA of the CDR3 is TGTGCCACCAGCAGAGCCCTAGCGGGAGGCTACGAGCAGTACTTC. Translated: CATSRALAGGYEQYF. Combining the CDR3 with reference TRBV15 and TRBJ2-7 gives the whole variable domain DAMVIQNPRYQVTQFGKPVTLSCSQTLNHNVMYWYQQKSSQAPKLLFHYYDKDFNNEADTPDNFQSRRPNTSFCFLDIRSPGLGDTAMYLCATSRALAGGYEQYFGPGTRLTVT.

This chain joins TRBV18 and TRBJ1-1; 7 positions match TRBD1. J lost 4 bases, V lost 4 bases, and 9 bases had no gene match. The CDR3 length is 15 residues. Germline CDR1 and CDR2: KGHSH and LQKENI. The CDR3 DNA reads TGTGCCAGCTCACTAAATGACAGGGCTGGCACTGAAGCTTTCTTT. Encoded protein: CASSLNDRAGTEAFF.